Listed here is a single T cell receptor (beta chain). The antigen is unknown. This record comes from a study of cytomegalovirus exposure and HLA in healthy donors. Overall study results and limits: The authors confirmed in vitro that a few CMV-associated chains were specific for CMV antigens. In a later analysis, productive TCRs from donors in an Asian-associated ancestry cluster reportedly carried fewer N-insertions than the cohort mean.

PCR involved 60 Vbeta and 13 Jbeta primers. Libraries were prepared by immunoSEQ multiplex PCR; TCRdb keeps only in-frame clonotypes and omits some of them. The table includes fewer than 140,000 clones, roughly 70% detected once. The receptor was derived from a male donor in good health and CMV-seropositive. Sequencing was carried out using PBMCs.

CDR3 amino acids: CASSEGVSQPQHF. The CDR3 nucleotides are TGTGCCAGCAGTGAGGGTGTGAGTCAGCCCCAGCATTTT. The chain links TRBV7-8 to TRBJ1-5; no firm D call. Germline CDR1 reads SGHVS; CDR2 reads FQNEAQ. The CDR3 sequence is 13 residues long. V was shortened by 6 bases and J by 6 bases, with 12 bases between the two germline ends.